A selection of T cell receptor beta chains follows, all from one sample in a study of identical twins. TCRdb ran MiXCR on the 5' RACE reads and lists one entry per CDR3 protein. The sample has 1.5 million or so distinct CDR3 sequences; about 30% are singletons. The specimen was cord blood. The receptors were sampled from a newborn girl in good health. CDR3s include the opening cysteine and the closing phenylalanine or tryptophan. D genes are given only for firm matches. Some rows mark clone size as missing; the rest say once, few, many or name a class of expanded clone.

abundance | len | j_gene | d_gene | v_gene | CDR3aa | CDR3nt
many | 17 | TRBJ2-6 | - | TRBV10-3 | CAISGGDFSSGANVLTF | TGTGCCATCAGTGGAGGGGACTTCAGCTCTGGGGCCAACGTCCTGACTTTC
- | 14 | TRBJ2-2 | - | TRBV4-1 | CASSQISWTGELFF | TGCGCCAGCAGCCAAATTTCCTGGACCGGGGAGCTGTTTTTT
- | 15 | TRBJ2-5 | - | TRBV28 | CASTVRRTTQETQYF | TGTGCCAGCACGGTACGTCGGACGACCCAAGAGACCCAGTACTTC
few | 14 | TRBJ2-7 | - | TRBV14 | CASSQDWGTYEQYF | TGTGCCAGCAGCCAAGATTGGGGGACCTACGAGCAGTACTTC
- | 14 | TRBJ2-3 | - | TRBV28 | CAIRGAGGTDTQYF | TGTGCCATCCGGGGGGCAGGGGGCACAGATACGCAGTATTTT
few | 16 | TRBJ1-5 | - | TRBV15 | CATSRDRQVGHQPQHF | TGTGCCACCAGCAGAGACCGACAGGTGGGCCATCAGCCCCAGCATTTT
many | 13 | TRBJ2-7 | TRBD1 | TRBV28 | CASSLGTVYEQYF | TGTGCCAGCAGCTTAGGGACAGTCTACGAGCAGTACTTC
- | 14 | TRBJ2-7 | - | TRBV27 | CASKPEGQHYEQYF | TGTGCCAGTAAACCTGAAGGACAGCACTACGAGCAGTACTTC
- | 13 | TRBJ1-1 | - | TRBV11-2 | CASSWDSDTEAFF | TGTGCCAGCAGCTGGGACTCGGACACTGAAGCTTTCTTT
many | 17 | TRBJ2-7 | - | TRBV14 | CASSQAPGLPAAYEQYF | TGTGCCAGCAGCCAAGCTCCCGGACTCCCTGCCGCCTACGAGCAGTACTTC
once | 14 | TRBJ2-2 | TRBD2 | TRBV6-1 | CASIQAGPTGELFF | TGTGCCAGCATCCAAGCGGGGCCCACCGGGGAGCTGTTTTTT
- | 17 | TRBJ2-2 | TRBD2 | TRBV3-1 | CASSQAFWTSGTGELFF | TGTGCCAGCAGCCAAGCCTTCTGGACTAGCGGCACCGGGGAGCTGTTTTTT
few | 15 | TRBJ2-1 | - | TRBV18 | CASSPPGIYGNEQFF | TGTGCCAGCTCACCACCGGGGATATACGGCAATGAGCAGTTCTTC
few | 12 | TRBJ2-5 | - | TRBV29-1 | CSVGVSQETQYF | TGCAGCGTTGGCGTGTCCCAAGAGACCCAGTACTTC
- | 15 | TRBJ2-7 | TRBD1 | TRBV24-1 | CATSDPGQAYNEQYF | TGTGCCACCAGTGATCCGGGACAGGCCTACAATGAGCAGTACTTC
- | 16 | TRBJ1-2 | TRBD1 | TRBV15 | CATSREAWQGEDSYTF | TGTGCCACCAGCAGAGAAGCGTGGCAGGGGGAGGACAGCTACACCTTC
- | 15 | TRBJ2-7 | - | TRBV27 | CASSAFLSSYNEQYF | TGTGCCAGCAGTGCCTTTCTGAGCTCCTACAATGAGCAGTACTTC
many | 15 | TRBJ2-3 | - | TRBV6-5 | CASSSTIAGTDTQYF | TGTGCCAGCAGTTCAACGATAGCGGGCACAGATACGCAGTATTTT
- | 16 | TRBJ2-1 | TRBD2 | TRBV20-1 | CSARVRLADLYNEQFF | TGCAGTGCTAGAGTCCGACTAGCGGACCTTTACAATGAGCAGTTCTTC
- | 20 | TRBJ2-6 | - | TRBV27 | CASSLRQWGRAPSGANVLTF | TGTGCCAGCAGTTTACGACAATGGGGCAGGGCTCCCTCTGGGGCCAACGTCCTGACTTTC
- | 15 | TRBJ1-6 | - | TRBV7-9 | CASSPGTSSNSPLHF | TGTGCCAGCAGCCCCGGGACGTCATCGAATTCACCCCTCCACTTT
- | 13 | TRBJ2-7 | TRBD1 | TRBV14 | CASSSYRGHEQYF | TGTGCCAGCAGCTCCTACAGGGGACACGAGCAGTACTTC
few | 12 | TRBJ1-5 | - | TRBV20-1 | CSATRGNQPQHF | TGCAGTGCTACCAGGGGCAATCAGCCCCAGCATTTT
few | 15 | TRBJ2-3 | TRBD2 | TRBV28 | CASSSIAGGPDTQYF | TGTGCCAGCAGTTCAATAGCGGGAGGGCCAGATACGCAGTATTTT
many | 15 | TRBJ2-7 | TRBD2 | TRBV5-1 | CASSLVSSGSYEQYF | TGCGCCAGCAGCTTGGTGTCTAGCGGCTCCTACGAGCAGTACTTC
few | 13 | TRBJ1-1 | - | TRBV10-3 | CAIRGGQDTEAFF | TGTGCCATCAGGGGTGGGCAGGACACTGAAGCTTTCTTT
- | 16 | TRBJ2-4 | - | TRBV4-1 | CASSQVLGLDKNIQYF | TGCGCCAGCAGCCAAGTTCTGGGATTGGACAAAAACATTCAGTACTTC
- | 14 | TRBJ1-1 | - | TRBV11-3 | CASSLDLGSTEAFF | TGTGCCAGCAGCTTAGATCTTGGCAGCACTGAAGCTTTCTTT
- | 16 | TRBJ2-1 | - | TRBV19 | CASSSIRGHSYNEQFF | TGTGCCAGTAGTTCCATCCGAGGACACTCCTACAATGAGCAGTTCTTC
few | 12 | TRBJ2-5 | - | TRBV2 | CASHGVEETQYF | TGTGCCTCCCATGGGGTAGAAGAGACCCAGTACTTC
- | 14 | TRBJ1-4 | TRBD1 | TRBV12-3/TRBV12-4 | CASSWDRVTEKLFF | TGTGCCAGCAGTTGGGACAGGGTGACTGAAAAACTGTTTTTT
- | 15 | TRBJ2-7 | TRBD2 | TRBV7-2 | CASSPGLAQTYEQYF | TGTGCCAGCAGCCCGGGACTAGCGCAAACCTACGAGCAGTACTTC
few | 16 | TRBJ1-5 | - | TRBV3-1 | CASSPAPPAVNQPQHF | TGTGCCAGCAGCCCGGCCCCCCCGGCTGTCAATCAGCCCCAGCATTTT
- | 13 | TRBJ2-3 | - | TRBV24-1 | CATAGAGTDTQYF | TGTGCCACCGCGGGCGCTGGCACAGATACGCAGTATTTT
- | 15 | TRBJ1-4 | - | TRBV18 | CASSRLGTANEKLFF | TGTGCCAGCTCACGTCTCGGGACTGCAAATGAAAAACTGTTTTTT
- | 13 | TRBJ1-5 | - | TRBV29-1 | CSVSRDINQPQHF | TGCAGCGTTTCCCGGGACATCAATCAGCCCCAGCATTTT
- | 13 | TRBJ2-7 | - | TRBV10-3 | CAIRGAGSYEQYF | TGTGCCATCAGAGGCGCAGGGAGCTACGAGCAGTACTTC